The entry below gives a single TCR beta chain sequence along with its context. Trimming stripped 0 bases from V and 11 bases from J, with 16 bases between. The germline CDR1 and CDR2 sequences are MGHDK and SYGVNS. The CDR3 is 14 amino acids. This record belongs to a study of control samples from healthy donors and cancer patients. Here immunoSEQ multiplex PCR was the method, and the copy in TCRdb shows in-frame clones only, minus some. The sample holds about 69,000 clones, roughly 82% seen once. Input material: PBMCs. The receptor was isolated from a woman aged 45-60 years with lung cancer. The chain uses TRBV25-1 and TRBJ1-1, with D unresolved. Written as DNA, the CDR3 is TGTGCCAGCAGTGAATATCCCGACCGATTGGGCGCTTTCTTT. This gives the protein CASSEYPDRLGAFF.